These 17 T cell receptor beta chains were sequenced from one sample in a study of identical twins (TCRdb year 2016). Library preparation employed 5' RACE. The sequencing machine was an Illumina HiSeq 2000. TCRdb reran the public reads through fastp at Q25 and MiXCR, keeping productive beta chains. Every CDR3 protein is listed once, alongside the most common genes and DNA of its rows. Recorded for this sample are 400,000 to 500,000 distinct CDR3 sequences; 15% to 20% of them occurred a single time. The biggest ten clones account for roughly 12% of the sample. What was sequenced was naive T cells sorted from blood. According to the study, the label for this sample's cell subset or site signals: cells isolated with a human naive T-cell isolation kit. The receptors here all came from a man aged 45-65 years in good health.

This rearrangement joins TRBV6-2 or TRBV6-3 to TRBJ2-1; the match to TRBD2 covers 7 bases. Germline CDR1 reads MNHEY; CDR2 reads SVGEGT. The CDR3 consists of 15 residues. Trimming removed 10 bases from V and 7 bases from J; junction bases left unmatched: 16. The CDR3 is CATKTSWTRRNEQFF. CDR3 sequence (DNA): TGTGCCACCAAGACAAGTTGGACTAGACGGAATGAGCAGTTCTTC.

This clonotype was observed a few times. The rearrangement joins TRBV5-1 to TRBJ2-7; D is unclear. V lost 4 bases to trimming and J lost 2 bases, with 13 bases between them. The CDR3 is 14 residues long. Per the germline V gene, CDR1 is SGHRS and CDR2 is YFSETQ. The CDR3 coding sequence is TGCGCCAGCAGCACCAACCTCGGACCCTACGAGCAGTACTTC. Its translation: CASSTNLGPYEQYF.

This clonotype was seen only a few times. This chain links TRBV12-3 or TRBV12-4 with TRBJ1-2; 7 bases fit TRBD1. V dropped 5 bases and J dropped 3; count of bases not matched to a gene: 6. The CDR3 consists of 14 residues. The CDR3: CASSPETGHYGYTF. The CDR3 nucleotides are TGTGCCAGCAGTCCCGAGACAGGGCACTATGGCTACACCTTC.

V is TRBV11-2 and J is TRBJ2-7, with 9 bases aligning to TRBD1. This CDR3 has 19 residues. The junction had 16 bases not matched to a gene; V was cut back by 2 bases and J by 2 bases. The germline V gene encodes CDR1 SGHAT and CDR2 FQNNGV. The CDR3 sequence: CASSLRLIMGTGKTYEQYF. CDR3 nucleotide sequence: TGTGCCAGCAGCTTACGTCTAATCATGGGGACAGGGAAAACCTACGAGCAGTACTTC.

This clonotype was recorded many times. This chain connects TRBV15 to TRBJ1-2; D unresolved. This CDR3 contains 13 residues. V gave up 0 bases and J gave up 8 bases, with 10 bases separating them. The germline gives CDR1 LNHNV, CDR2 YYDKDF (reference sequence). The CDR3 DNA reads TGTGCCACCAGCAGAGATAAGGTCTCGGGCTACACCTTC. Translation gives CATSRDKVSGYTF.

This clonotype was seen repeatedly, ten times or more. The DNA of the CDR3 is TGTGCCAGCAGCTTATATAGCCTGAACACTGAAGCTTTCTTT. It encodes CASSLYSLNTEAFF. The rearrangement links TRBV7-2 to TRBJ1-1, with D hard to call. Trimming took 2 bases from V and 0 from J, leaving 7 bases between them. This CDR3 has 14 amino acids. CDR1 is SGHTA, CDR2 FQGNSA, per germline.

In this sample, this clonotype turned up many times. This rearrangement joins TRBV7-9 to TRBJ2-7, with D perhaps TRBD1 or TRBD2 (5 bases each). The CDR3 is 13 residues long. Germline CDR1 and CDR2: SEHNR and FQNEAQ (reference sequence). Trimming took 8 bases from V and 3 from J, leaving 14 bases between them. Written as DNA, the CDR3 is TGTGCCAGCCTCCCCCGGGACGGCTACGAGCAGTACTTC. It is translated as CASLPRDGYEQYF.

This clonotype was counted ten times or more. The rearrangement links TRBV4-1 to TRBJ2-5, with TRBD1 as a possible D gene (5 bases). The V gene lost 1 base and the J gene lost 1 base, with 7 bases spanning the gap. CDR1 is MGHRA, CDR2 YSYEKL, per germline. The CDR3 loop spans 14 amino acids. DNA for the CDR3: TGCGCCAGCAGCCAAGCCGACAGCCAAGAGACCCAGTACTTC. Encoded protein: CASSQADSQETQYF.

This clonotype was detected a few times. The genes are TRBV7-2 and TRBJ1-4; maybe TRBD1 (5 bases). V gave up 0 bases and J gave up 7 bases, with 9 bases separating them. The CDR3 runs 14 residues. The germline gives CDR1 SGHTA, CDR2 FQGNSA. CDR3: CASSLAGGVEKLFF. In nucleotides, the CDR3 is TGTGCCAGCAGCTTAGCGGGGGGAGTTGAAAAACTGTTTTTT.

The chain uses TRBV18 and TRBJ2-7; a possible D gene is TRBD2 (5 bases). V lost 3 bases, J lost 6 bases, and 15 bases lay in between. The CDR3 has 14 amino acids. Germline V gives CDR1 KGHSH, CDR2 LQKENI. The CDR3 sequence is CASSPPSGDFEQYF. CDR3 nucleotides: TGTGCCAGCTCACCGCCGTCCGGGGATTTCGAGCAGTACTTC. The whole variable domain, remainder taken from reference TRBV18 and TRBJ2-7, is NAGVMQNPRHLVRRRGQEARLRCSPMKGHSHVYWYRQLPEEGLKFMVYLQKENIIDESGMPKERFSAEFPKEGPSILRIQQVVRGDSAAYFCASSPPSGDFEQYFGPGTRLTVT.

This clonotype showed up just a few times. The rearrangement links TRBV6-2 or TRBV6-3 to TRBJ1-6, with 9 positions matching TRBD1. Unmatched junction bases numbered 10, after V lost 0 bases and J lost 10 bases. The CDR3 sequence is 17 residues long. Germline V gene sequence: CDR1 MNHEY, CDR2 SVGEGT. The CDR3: CASSYSFPGQGDSPLHF. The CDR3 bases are TGTGCCAGCAGTTACTCTTTTCCGGGACAGGGAGACTCACCCCTCCACTTT.

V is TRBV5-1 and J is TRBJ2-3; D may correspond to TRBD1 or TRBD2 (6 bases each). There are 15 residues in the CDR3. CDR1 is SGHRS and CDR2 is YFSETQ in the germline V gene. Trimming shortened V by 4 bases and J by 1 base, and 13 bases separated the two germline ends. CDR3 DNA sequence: TGCGCCAGCAGCCCCTCGGGGGCCGGCACAGATACGCAGTATTTT. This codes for CASSPSGAGTDTQYF.

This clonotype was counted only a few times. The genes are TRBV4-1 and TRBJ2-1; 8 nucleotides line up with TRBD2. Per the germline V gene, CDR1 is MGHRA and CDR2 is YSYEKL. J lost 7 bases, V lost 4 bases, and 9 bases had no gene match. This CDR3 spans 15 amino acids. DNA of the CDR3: TGCGCCAGCAGCCCATCGGGGGGGCCGGGGAATGAGCAGTTCTTC. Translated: CASSPSGGPGNEQFF.

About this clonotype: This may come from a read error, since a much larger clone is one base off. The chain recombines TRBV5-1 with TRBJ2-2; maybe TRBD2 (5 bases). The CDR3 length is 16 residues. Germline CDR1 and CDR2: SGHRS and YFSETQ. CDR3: CASSLAALRNTGKLFF. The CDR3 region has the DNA TGCGCCAGCAGCTTGGCGGCCCTTCGGAACACCGGGAAGCTGTTTTTT.

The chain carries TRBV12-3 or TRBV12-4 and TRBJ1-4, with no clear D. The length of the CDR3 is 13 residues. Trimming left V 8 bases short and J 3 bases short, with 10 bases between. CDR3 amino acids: CASRSLPNEKLFF. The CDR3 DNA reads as TGTGCCAGCCGGTCACTCCCTAATGAAAAACTGTTTTTT.

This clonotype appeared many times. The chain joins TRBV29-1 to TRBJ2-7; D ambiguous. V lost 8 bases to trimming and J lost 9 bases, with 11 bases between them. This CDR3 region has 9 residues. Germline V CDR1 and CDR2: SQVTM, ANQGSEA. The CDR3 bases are TGCAGCCCCCGGTCAGGGCAGTACTTC. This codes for CSPRSGQYF.

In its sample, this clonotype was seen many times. CDR3 coding DNA: TGTGCCAGCAGTCCCCGGACAGGGACAAACTATGGCTACACCTTC. Protein product: CASSPRTGTNYGYTF. V is TRBV12-3 or TRBV12-4 and J is TRBJ1-2; 8 nucleotides agree with TRBD1. The V and J ends lost 5 bases and 2 bases, in that order; junction bases with no gene match: 7. CDR3 length: 15 residues.